This T cell receptor beta chain appears in the sequencing data of a study of T cell responses to AZD1222 COVID-19 vaccine. Some clones are missing from TCRdb's copy, which holds only in-frame ones; the method was immunoSEQ multiplex PCR. The sample holds about 120,000 clones, approximately 92% seen once. V shed 3 bases, J shed 8 bases, and the junction held 12 bases outside the gene matches. The CDR3 is 15 amino acids. Per the germline V gene, CDR1 is MNHEY and CDR2 is SVGAGI. This TCR came from an adult who received the AZD1222 COVID-19 vaccine. Sequenced material: peripheral blood, taken 28 days after the second AZD1222 dose. The J gene is TRBJ1-2, the V gene TRBV6-5, with 7 bases identical to TRBD1. For the CDR3, the DNA is TGTGCCAGCAGTTATTCTGGCAGGGGGAAGTTGGGCTACACCTTC. It translates to CASSYSGRGKLGYTF.